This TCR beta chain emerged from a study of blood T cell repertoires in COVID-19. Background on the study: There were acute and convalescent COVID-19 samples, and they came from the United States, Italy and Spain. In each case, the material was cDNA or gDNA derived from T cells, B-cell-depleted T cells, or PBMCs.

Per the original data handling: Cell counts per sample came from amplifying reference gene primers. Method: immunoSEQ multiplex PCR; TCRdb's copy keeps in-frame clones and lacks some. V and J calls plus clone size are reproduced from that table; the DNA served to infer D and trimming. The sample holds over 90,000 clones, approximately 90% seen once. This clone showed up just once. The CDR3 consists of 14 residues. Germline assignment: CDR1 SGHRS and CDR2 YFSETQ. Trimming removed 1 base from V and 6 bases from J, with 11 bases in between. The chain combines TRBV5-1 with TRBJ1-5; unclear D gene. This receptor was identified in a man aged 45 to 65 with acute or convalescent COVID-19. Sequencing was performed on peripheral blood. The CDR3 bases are TGCGCCAGCAGCTTGAACGAGGGAGGTCAGCCCCAGCATTTT. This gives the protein CASSLNEGGQPQHF.